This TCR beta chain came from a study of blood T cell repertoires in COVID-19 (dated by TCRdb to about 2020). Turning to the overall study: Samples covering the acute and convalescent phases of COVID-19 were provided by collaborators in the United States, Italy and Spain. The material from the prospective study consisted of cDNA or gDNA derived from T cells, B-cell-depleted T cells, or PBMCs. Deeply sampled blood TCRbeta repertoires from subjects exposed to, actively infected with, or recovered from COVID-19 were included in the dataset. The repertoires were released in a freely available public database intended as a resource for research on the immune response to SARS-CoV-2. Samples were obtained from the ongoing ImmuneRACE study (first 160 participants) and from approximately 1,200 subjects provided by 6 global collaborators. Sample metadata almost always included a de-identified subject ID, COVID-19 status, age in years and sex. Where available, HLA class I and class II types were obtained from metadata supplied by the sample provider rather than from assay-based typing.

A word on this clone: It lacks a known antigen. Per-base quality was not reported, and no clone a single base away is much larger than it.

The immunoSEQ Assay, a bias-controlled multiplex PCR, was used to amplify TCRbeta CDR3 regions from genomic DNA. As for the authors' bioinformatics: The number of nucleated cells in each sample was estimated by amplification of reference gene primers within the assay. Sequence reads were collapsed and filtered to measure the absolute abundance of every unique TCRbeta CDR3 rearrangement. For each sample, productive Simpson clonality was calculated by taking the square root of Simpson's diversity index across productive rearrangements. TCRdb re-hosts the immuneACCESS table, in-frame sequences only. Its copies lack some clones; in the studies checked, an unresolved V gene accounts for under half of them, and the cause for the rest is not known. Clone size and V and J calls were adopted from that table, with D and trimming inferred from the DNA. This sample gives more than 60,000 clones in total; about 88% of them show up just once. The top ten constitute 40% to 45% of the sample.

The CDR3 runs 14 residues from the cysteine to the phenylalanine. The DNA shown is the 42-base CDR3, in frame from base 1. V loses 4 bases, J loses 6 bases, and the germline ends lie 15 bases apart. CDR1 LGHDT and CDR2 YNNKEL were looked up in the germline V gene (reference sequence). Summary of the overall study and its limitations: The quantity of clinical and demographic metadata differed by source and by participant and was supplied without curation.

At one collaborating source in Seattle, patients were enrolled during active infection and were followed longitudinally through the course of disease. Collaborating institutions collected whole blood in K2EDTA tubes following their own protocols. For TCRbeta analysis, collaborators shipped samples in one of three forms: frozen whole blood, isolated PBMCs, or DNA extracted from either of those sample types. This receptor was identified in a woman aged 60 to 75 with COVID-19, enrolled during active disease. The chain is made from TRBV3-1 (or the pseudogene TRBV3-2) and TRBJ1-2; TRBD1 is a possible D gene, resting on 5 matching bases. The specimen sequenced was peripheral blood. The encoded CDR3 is CASSPHQGGDGYTF. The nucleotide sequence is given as TGTGCCAGCAGCCCGCACCAGGGAGGGGATGGCTACACCTTC.